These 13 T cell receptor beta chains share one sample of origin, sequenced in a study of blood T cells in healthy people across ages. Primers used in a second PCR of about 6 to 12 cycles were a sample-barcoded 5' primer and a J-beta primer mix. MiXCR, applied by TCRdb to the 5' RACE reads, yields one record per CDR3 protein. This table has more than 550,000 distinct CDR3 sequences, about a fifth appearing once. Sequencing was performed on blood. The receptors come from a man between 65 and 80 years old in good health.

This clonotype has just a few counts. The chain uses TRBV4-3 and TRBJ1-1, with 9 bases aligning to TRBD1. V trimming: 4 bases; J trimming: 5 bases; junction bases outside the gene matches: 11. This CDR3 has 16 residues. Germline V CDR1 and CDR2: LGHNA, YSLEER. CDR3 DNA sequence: TGCGCCAGCAGCCCAGAACAGGGGGCGATAGGGACTGAAGCTTTCTTT. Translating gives CASSPEQGAIGTEAFF.

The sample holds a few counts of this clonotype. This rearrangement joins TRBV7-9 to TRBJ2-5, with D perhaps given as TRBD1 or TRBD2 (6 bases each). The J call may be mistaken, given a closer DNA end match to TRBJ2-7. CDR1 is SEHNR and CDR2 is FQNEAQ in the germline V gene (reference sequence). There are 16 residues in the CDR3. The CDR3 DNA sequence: TGTGCCAGCAGCTTAGCTAGGGGGGCCCTTTCCTACGAGCAGTACTTC. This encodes CASSLARGALSYEQYF.

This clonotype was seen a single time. The DNA of the CDR3 is TGTGCCAGCAGTGATAGATACTTCTATGGCTACACCTTC. This translates into CASSDRYFYGYTF. V usage is TRBV7-2 and J usage is TRBJ1-2; D ambiguous. The CDR3 loop spans 13 amino acids. In germline, CDR1 is SGHTA, CDR2 FQGNSA. V lost 6 bases, J lost 4 bases, and 12 bases lay in between.

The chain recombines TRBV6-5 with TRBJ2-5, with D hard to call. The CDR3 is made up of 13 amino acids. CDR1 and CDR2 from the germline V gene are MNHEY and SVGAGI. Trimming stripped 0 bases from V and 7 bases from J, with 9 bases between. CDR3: CASSYSNLATQYF. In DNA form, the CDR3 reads TGTGCCAGCAGTTACTCGAACTTGGCGACCCAGTACTTC.

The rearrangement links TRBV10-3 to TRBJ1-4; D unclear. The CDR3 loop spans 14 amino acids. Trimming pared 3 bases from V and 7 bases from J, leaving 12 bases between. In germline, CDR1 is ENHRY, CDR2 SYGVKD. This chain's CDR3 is CAISEGSLSEKLFF. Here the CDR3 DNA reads TGTGCCATCAGTGAAGGCAGTCTTAGTGAAAAACTGTTTTTT.

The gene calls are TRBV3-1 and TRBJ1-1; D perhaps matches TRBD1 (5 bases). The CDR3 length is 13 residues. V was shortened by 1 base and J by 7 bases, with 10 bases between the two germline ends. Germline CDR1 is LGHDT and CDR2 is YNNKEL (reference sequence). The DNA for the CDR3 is TGTGCCAGCAGCCAAGGGGACGGATTTGAAGCTTTCTTT. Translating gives CASSQGDGFEAFF.

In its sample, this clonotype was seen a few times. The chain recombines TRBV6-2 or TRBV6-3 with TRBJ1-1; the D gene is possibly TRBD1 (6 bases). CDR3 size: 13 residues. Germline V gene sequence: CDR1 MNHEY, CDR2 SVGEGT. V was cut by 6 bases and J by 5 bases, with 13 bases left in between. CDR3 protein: CASRYTGRTEAFF. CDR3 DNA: TGTGCCAGCAGATATACAGGGCGTACTGAAGCTTTCTTT.

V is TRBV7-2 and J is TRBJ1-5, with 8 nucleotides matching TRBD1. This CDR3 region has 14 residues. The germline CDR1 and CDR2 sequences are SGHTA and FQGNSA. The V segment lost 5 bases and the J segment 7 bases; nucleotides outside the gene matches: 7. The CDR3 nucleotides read TGTGCCAGCAGCAACAACAGGGGGGGGCAGCCCCAGCATTTT. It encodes CASSNNRGGQPQHF.

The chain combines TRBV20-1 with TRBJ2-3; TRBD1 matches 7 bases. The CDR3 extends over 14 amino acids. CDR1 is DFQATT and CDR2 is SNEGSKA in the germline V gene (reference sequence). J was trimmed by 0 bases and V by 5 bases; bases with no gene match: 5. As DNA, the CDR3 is TGCAGTGCTGAGGACAGGAAAAGCACAGATACGCAGTATTTT. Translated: CSAEDRKSTDTQYF.

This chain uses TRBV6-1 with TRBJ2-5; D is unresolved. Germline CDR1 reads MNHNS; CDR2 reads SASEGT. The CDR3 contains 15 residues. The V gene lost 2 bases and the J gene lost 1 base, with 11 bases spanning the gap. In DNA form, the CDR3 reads TGTGCCAGCAGTGAAATCACTCGATTCCAAGAGACCCAGTACTTC. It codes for CASSEITRFQETQYF.

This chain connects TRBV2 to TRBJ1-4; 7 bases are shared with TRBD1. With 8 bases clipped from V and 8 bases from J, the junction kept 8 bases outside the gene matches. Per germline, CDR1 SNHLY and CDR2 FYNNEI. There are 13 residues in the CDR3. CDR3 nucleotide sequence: TGTGCCAGCCGAGGGGGCGGAACGGAAAAACTGTTTTTT. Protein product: CASRGGGTEKLFF.

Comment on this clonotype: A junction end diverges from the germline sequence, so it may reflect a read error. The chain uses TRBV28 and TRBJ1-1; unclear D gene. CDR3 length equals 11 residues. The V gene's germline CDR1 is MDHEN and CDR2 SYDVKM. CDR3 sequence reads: CEAAKNTEAFF. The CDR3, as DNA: TGCGAGGCGGCGAAGAACACTGAAGCTTTCTTT.

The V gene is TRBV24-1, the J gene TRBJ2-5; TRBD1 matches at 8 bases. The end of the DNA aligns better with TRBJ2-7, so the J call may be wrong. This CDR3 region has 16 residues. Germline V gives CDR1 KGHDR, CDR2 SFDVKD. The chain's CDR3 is CATSASPGQDSYEQYF. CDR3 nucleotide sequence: TGTGCCACCAGTGCTTCCCCGGGACAGGATTCCTACGAGCAGTACTTC.